This T cell receptor beta chain was observed in a study of shared clonotypes between healthy human individuals. CDR1 and CDR2 from the germline V gene are SEHNR and FQNEAQ (reference sequence). Trimming left V 1 base short and J 8 bases short, with 11 bases between. This CDR3 comprises 13 residues. This table comes from immunoSEQ multiplex PCR, and its TCRdb copy is limited to in-frame clones, with some not included. The sample has over 400,000 clones; approximately 95% are singletons. The rearrangement uses TRBV7-9 and TRBJ1-2, with D tentatively TRBD1 (5 bases). The TCR sequence derives from a woman aged 25 to 39 in good health. The specimen sequenced was naive CD4+ T cells sorted from blood. Subset reported: CD45RA+ positively selected. CDR3 sequence: CASSLGGAGGYTF. The CDR3 DNA sequence: TGTGCCAGCAGCTTAGGAGGGGCAGGGGGCTACACCTTC.